This T cell receptor (beta chain) comes out of a study of siplizumab effects on memory and regulatory T cells. On this clone: The antigen is unknown.

Some clones are missing from TCRdb's copy, which holds only in-frame ones; the method was immunoSEQ multiplex PCR. The table shows 97,000 or so clones, with roughly 90% occurring only once. Findings of the study overall: Naive T cells were seen as more diverse than memory cells and as major alloresponse contributors. Suppressive capability of dividing Tregs from siplizumab cultures went unverified.

The sequence came from a human donor in good health. The sequenced sample was CD4+ T cells sorted from blood.

The DNA of the CDR3 is TGCGCCAGCAGCCAAGATCCAGGAGGCAGCTCCTACGAGCAGTACTTC. Translation: CASSQDPGGSSYEQYF. The chain carries TRBV4-1 and TRBJ2-7, with TRBD2 as a possible D gene (5 bases). The length of the CDR3 is 16 residues. V lost 0 bases, J lost 0 bases, and 12 bases lay in between. Germline V CDR1 and CDR2: MGHRA, YSYEKL.